This T cell receptor (beta chain) stems from a study of metastatic and nonmetastatic thyroid tumors. Overall study context: A comparison of repertoires was made across blood and tumor or nodule tissue from malignant and benign thyroid patients.

J lost 4 bases, V lost 3 bases, and 3 bases had no gene match. The CDR3 runs to 15 residues. Germline CDR1 reads LGHNA; CDR2 reads YSLEER. TCRdb re-called clones via MiXCR from the PCR reads. This repertoire shows about 35,000 clones, 15% to 20% found once; its top ten account for about 18%. No patient had received any treatment before thyroid surgery. The sequenced material came from blood. The rearrangement uses TRBV4-3 and TRBJ2-7, with TRBD2 matching 13 bases. This TCR was sampled from a female donor with papillary thyroid cancer or a benign thyroid nodule (not recorded which). Some clones in this sample may be carry-over from other donors' samples. Written as DNA, the CDR3 is TGCGCCAGCAGCCAGTTACTAGCGGGAGGGTACGAGCAGTACTTC. Translation: CASSQLLAGGYEQYF.